What follows are 20 T cell receptor beta chains derived from one specimen sequenced in a study of T-cell reconstitution after alpha-beta-depleted transplantation in children. The library targeted TCRbeta and was prepared with unique molecular identifiers. TCRdb independently ran MiXCR on the PCR reads; one entry per CDR3 protein. Seen here are around 580,000 distinct CDR3 sequences, 23% observed once, and the top ten hold 12% to 15%. The specimen comprised PBMCs, mostly from graft donor cells, sampled 360 days after TCRalphabeta/CD19-depleted stem cell transplant. The receptors here all came from a boy younger than two who had a stem cell transplant for acute myeloid leukemia, so the T cells may come from the graft donor.

This clonotype appeared a few times. The gene calls are TRBV6-2 or TRBV6-3 and TRBJ2-7, with a tentative D call TRBD1 (6 bases). The CDR3 runs 13 residues. The V and J ends lost 2 bases and 5 bases respectively, with 10 bases between them. The germline V gene encodes CDR1 MNHEY and CDR2 SVGEGT. CDR3 region: CASSYRGSHEQYV. DNA of the CDR3: TGTGCCAGCAGTTACAGGGGGTCCCACGAGCAGTACGTC.

The rearrangement links TRBV20-1 to TRBJ2-1, with TRBD2 as a possible D gene (5 bases). CDR3 length: 15 amino acids. The V gene lost 0 bases and the J gene lost 1 base, with 10 bases spanning the gap. CDR1 and CDR2 (germline): DFQATT, SNEGSKA (reference sequence). As DNA, the CDR3 is TGCAGTGCTAGAGAACTAGTGTCTTCCTACAATGAGCAGTTCTTC. It translates to CSARELVSSYNEQFF.

The V and J genes are TRBV23-1 and TRBJ2-7; 7 positions match TRBD1. TRBV23-1 qualifies as an ORF whose function is uncertain. The CDR3 is 14 residues long. The trim removed 1 base at V and 3 bases at J, leaving 3 bases unmatched. The CDR3 here is CASSQWDSYYEQYV. CDR3 nucleotides: TGCGCCAGCAGTCAATGGGACAGCTACTACGAGCAGTACGTC.

The CDR3: CASRTGQYEQYF. CDR3 in DNA: TGTGCCAGCCGGACAGGGCAGTACGAGCAGTACTTC. The V call is TRBV6-5, the J call TRBJ2-7; TRBD1 agrees at 8 bases. CDR1 MNHEY and CDR2 SVGAGI come from the germline V gene. Unmatched junction bases numbered 4, after V lost 8 bases and J lost 4 bases. The CDR3 has 12 residues.

This clonotype showed up just a few times. V usage is TRBV29-1 and J usage is TRBJ2-7; D is perhaps TRBD1 (5 bases). The ends were cut back, 7 bases at V and 6 bases at J, with 16 bases in the middle. Germline V gene data show CDR1 as SQVTM and CDR2 as ANQGSEA. This CDR3 is built from 12 residues. The CDR3 coding sequence is TGCAGCGGTACAGGTGACCTGGGCGAGCAGTACTTC. Translated: CSGTGDLGEQYF.

CDR3 residues: CASSLGLRGDEQFF. The CDR3 DNA is TGTGCCAGCAGCTTGGGACTTCGGGGCGATGAGCAGTTCTTC. J is TRBJ2-1 and V is TRBV27; possibly TRBD2 for D (6 bases). The CDR3 length is 14 residues. Trimming left V 6 bases short and J 8 bases short, with 17 bases between. Germline CDR1 and CDR2: MNHEY and SMNVEV (reference sequence).

This sequence joins TRBV6-5 and TRBJ1-1, with 8 bases identical to TRBD1. J was trimmed by 10 bases and V by 2 bases; bases with no gene match: 9. Germline assignment: CDR1 MNHEY and CDR2 SVGAGI. There are 14 residues in the CDR3. The DNA of the CDR3 is TGTGCCAGCAGTTACCTAGGGCGTACAGGGGGAGCTTTCTTT. The encoded protein is CASSYLGRTGGAFF.

This clonotype showed up just a few times. The rearrangement links TRBV12-3 or TRBV12-4 to TRBJ2-3; unclear D gene. This CDR3 contains 15 residues. Between the trimmed V and J ends, which lost 3 bases and 1 base, there was a span of 11 bases. The DNA of the CDR3 is TGTGCCAGCAGTTTCCTTGACGCACGCACAGATACGCAGTATTTT. Its translation: CASSFLDARTDTQYF.

There are a few counts of this clonotype. V and J are TRBV4-1 and TRBJ2-1, with D unclear. The CDR3 is made up of 12 amino acids. Germline CDR1 reads MGHRA; CDR2 reads YSYEKL. Trimming removed 2 bases from V and 6 bases from J, with 5 bases in between. CDR3 nucleotides: TGCGCCAGCAGCCAATGGCCCAATGAGCAGTTCTTC. This gives the protein CASSQWPNEQFF.

This clonotype was seen a few times. CDR3 nucleotides: TGTGCCAGCAGTCCCCCCCGGGACAGGGGTTACGAGCAGTACTTC. Translated: CASSPPRDRGYEQYF. The V gene is TRBV6-1, the J gene TRBJ2-7; 10 bases match TRBD1. The CDR3 loop spans 15 amino acids. Trimming at V came to 5 bases and at J to 4 bases, leaving 8 bases not matched to a gene. Germline CDR1 MNHNS, CDR2 SASEGT.

The chain links TRBV29-1 to TRBJ1-2; D call uncertain. Germline-derived CDR1 and CDR2 are SQVTM and ANQGSEA. V shed 3 bases and J shed 5 bases, with 16 bases lying between them. The CDR3 extends over 14 amino acids. CDR3 nucleotides: TGCAGCGTTGAGGGTATTCCGTTACGGTATGGCTACACCTTC. Its translation is CSVEGIPLRYGYTF.

The chain has TRBV20-1 and TRBJ1-1; D is ambiguous. V shed 6 bases and J shed 3 bases, with 20 bases lying between them. The CDR3 runs to 15 residues. CDR1 is DFQATT and CDR2 is SNEGSKA in the germline V gene (reference sequence). This chain's CDR3 is CSAQAAGLGYTEAFF. Written as DNA, the CDR3 is TGCAGTGCCCAGGCTGCGGGCTTGGGCTACACTGAAGCTTTCTTT.

The chain links TRBV12-3 or TRBV12-4 to TRBJ1-1; TRBD1 is a possible D gene (5 bases). Trimming took off 6 bases at V and 10 bases at J, with 12 bases between the two ends. The CDR3 loop spans 11 amino acids. The CDR3 region is CASRRTGGAFF. The CDR3 coding sequence is TGTGCCAGCAGGCGTACGGGGGGAGCTTTCTTT.

This clonotype has ten or more counts. The chain has TRBV12-3 or TRBV12-4 and TRBJ1-6; D unresolved. The V gene lost 8 bases and the J gene lost 8 bases, with 13 bases spanning the gap. CDR3 length: 13 residues. CDR3 nucleotide sequence: TGTGCCAGCCGACGGGGAGGTCATTCACCCCTCCACTTT. Protein: CASRRGGHSPLHF.

The V and J genes are TRBV20-1 and TRBJ2-7, with a weak D call TRBD1 (6 bases). The CDR3 is made up of 11 amino acids. Per the germline V gene, CDR1 is DFQATT and CDR2 is SNEGSKA (reference sequence). The V gene lost 4 bases and the J gene lost 6 bases, with 10 bases spanning the gap. CDR3 nucleotides: TGCAGTGCTAAACAGGGTGGCGAGCAGTACGTC. Translated, it gives CSAKQGGEQYV.

There are many counts of this clonotype. The chain uses TRBV10-3 and TRBJ2-2; D is unresolved. The V gene lost 1 base and the J gene lost 6 bases, with 3 bases spanning the gap. The CDR3 has 12 residues. Germline-derived CDR1 and CDR2 are ENHRY and SYGVKD. Written as DNA, the CDR3 is TGTGCCATCAGTGAGTTGGCCGGGGAGCTGTTTTTT. Translation gives CAISELAGELFF.

The V gene is TRBV15, the J gene TRBJ2-3; D is perhaps TRBD1 or TRBD2 (5 bases each). V gave up 0 bases and J gave up 2 bases, with 12 bases separating them. The CDR3 has 16 amino acids. Per germline, CDR1 LNHNV and CDR2 YYDKDF (reference sequence). The CDR3 nucleotides read TGTGCCACCAGCAGAGATGAGGGGCGCCCCACAGATACGCAGTATTTT. This sequence encodes CATSRDEGRPTDTQYF. Full variable domain (outside the CDR3, taken from reference TRBV15 and TRBJ2-3): DAMVIQNPRYQVTQFGKPVTLSCSQTLNHNVMYWYQQKSSQAPKLLFHYYDKDFNNEADTPDNFQSRRPNTSFCFLDIRSPGLGDTAMYLCATSRDEGRPTDTQYFGPGTRLTVL.

This clonotype was counted once. Since a much larger clone is just one base distant, this may be a read error. V is TRBV28 and J is TRBJ2-5; D ambiguous. CDR3 length: 11 residues. The V gene's germline CDR1 is MDHEN and CDR2 SYDVKM. V dropped 6 bases and J dropped 3 bases, with 5 bases sitting between them. The CDR3 DNA is TGTGCCAGCAGGAAAAAAGAGACCCAGTACTTC. Translation gives CASRKKETQYF.

The chain joins TRBV29-1 to TRBJ1-1; D uncertain. From germline, CDR1 is SQVTM and CDR2 ANQGSEA. Trimming removed 2 bases at V and 1 base at J, with 14 bases between. This CDR3 has 15 amino acids. The CDR3 loop is CSVELAIQKNTEAFF. Here the CDR3 DNA reads TGCAGCGTTGAACTCGCGATACAGAAGAACACTGAAGCTTTCTTT.

The V call is TRBV20-1, the J call TRBJ2-5; D might be TRBD1 or TRBD2, each matching 6 bases. The CDR3 is 14 residues long. Trimming shortened V by 1 base and J by 7 bases, and 16 bases separated the two germline ends. Germline V gives CDR1 DFQATT, CDR2 SNEGSKA (reference sequence). In DNA form, the CDR3 reads TGCAGTGCTAGAGGGGGGCAGCCGGAGGGGACCCAGTACTTC. Its translation is CSARGGQPEGTQYF.